The 29 T cell receptor beta chains in this list originate from one sample, sequenced in a study of OX40 agonist ivuxolimab in advanced cancers. The method was the immunoSEQ multiplex PCR assay. What TCRdb holds here is the immuneACCESS table cut down to in-frame rearrangements. Part of the clones is not present; checked against another copy, under half of the missing clones reflect an unresolved V gene, and the others are unexplained. Counted in this sample were 60,000 to 80,000 clones; around 83% of them appeared once. 1.5% to 2% of the sample is held by the ten biggest clonotypes. This specimen consisted of CD4+ or CD8+ T cells sorted from blood, obtained in a trial of the OX40 agonist ivuxolimab. Every receptor here comes from an adult with an advanced solid tumor such as melanoma, head and neck, liver or kidney cancer.

The chain couples TRBV5-1 to TRBJ1-6; no definite D call. CDR3 length: 15 residues. Per the germline V gene, CDR1 is SGHRS and CDR2 is YFSETQ. V was shortened by 3 bases and J by 7 bases, with 14 bases between the two germline ends. In nucleotides, the CDR3 is TGCGCCAGCAGCTCGGAGGTCGTTCGGAATTCACCCCTCCACTTT. It translates to CASSSEVVRNSPLHF.

The chain combines TRBV18 with TRBJ2-4; 8 positions agree with TRBD2. Germline CDR1 is KGHSH and CDR2 is LQKENI. The length of the CDR3 is 18 residues. Trimming cost V 6 bases and J 0 bases; bases outside gene matches: 13. CDR3 region: CASSNGGGLLLAKNIQYF. In DNA form, the CDR3 reads TGTGCCAGCTCTAACGGCGGGGGGCTACTCCTAGCCAAAAACATTCAGTACTTC.

The chain couples TRBV5-1 to TRBJ2-1; 7 nucleotides line up with TRBD2. V lost 1 base and J lost 7; bases outside the gene matches: 11. The germline CDR1 and CDR2 sequences are SGHRS and YFSETQ. This CDR3 spans 16 amino acids. The DNA for the CDR3 is TGCGCCAGCAGCTTGAGGCCTAGCGGCCAGTTGAATGAGCAGTTCTTC. Protein: CASSLRPSGQLNEQFF.

As concerns this clone: The germline gene is not matched at one end of the junction; a read error may be the cause. The chain uses TRBV7-7 and TRBJ2-3; 8 nucleotides agree with TRBD2. The CDR3 loop spans 15 amino acids. The germline V gene has CDR1 SSHAT and CDR2 FNYEAQ (reference sequence). CDR3 coding DNA: TGTGCTAGCAGCCCCTCGGGACTAGGGGGAGATACGCAGTATTTT. Amino acids: CASSPSGLGGDTQYF.

V is TRBV28 and J is TRBJ2-1; tentative D call: TRBD2 (6 bases). V lost 5 bases and J lost 5, with 16 bases in between. CDR1 MDHEN and CDR2 SYDVKM come from the germline V gene. The CDR3 has 15 residues. The CDR3 loop reads CASSLPPGLNNEQFF. CDR3 sequence (DNA): TGTGCCAGCAGTCTACCTCCGGGACTGAACAATGAGCAGTTCTTC.

V is TRBV9 and J is TRBJ2-1, with D possibly being TRBD2 (6 bases). There are 18 residues in the CDR3. V was shortened by 4 bases and J by 4 bases, with 24 bases between the two germline ends. Germline V gene data show CDR1 as SGDLS and CDR2 as YYNGEE. CDR3 sequence: CASSTGLTTHQAYNEQFF. CDR3 DNA sequence: TGTGCCAGCAGCACGGGACTTACCACTCACCAAGCTTACAATGAGCAGTTCTTC.

V is TRBV7-9 and J is TRBJ2-4; no firm D call. This CDR3 comprises 17 residues. Germline assignment: CDR1 SEHNR and CDR2 FQNEAQ (reference sequence). The germline V and J ends were trimmed by 1 base and 0 bases, with 13 bases remaining between them. The CDR3 region has the DNA TGTGCCAGCAGCTTAGGTGTGGCAGAACTAGCCAAAAACATTCAGTACTTC. It codes for CASSLGVAELAKNIQYF. Full variable domain (remainder filled in from reference TRBV7-9 and TRBJ2-4): DTGVSQNPRHKITKRGQNVTFRCDPISEHNRLYWYRQTLGQGPEFLTYFQNEAQLEKSRLLSDRFSAERPKGSFSTLEIQRTEQGDSAMYLCASSLGVAELAKNIQYFGAGTRLSVL.

This chain uses TRBV7-3 with TRBJ2-1; no clear D. Germline V gives CDR1 SGHTA, CDR2 FQGTGA. V was clipped by 4 bases and J by 1 base, with 8 bases between them. There are 14 residues in the CDR3. CDR3 DNA sequence: TGTGCCAGCAGCTCCGGCAGTTCCTACAATGAGCAGTTCTTC. This gives the protein CASSSGSSYNEQFF.

The V gene is TRBV7-9, the J gene TRBJ2-1; maybe TRBD2 (6 bases). The CDR3 length is 15 residues. V lost 1 base and J lost 10, with 17 bases in between. Germline CDR1 and CDR2: SEHNR and FQNEAQ (reference sequence). This chain's CDR3 is CASSLEGGAGFEQFF. The CDR3 DNA reads as TGTGCCAGCAGCTTAGAGGGCGGGGCGGGATTCGAGCAGTTCTTC. The variable domain in full, with the rest retrieved from reference TRBV7-9 and TRBJ2-1, is DTGVSQNPRHKITKRGQNVTFRCDPISEHNRLYWYRQTLGQGPEFLTYFQNEAQLEKSRLLSDRFSAERPKGSFSTLEIQRTEQGDSAMYLCASSLEGGAGFEQFFGPGTRLTVL.

This clone was counted a single time. The chain combines TRBV19 with TRBJ1-1; 7 positions agree with TRBD1. The V gene's germline CDR1 is LNHDA and CDR2 SQIVND (reference sequence). There are 13 residues in the CDR3. Germline trimming cut 7 bases from V and 5 bases from J; bases unmatched to any gene: 7. DNA for the CDR3: TGTGCCAGTACCAAGACAGGGTATACTGAAGCTTTCTTT. Translating gives CASTKTGYTEAFF.

In DNA form, the CDR3 reads TGCGCCAGCAGCCAAGAGGGACGCGTTTTGTACGGTGAAAAACTGTTTTTT. Translation: CASSQEGRVLYGEKLFF. This rearrangement joins TRBV4-3 to TRBJ1-4; D might be TRBD1 (5 bases). Germline CDR1 and CDR2: LGHNA and YSLEER. Trimming stripped 0 bases from V and 7 bases from J, with 18 bases between. This CDR3 comprises 17 residues.

The rearrangement links TRBV4-1 to TRBJ2-7; 7 bases are shared with TRBD2. The CDR3 covers 18 residues. V dropped 5 bases and J dropped 1; count of bases not matched to a gene: 17. Germline values: CDR1 MGHRA, CDR2 YSYEKL. The CDR3 is CASSSPAPRGSESYEQYF. The CDR3 nucleotides are TGCGCCAGCAGCTCCCCCGCCCCCCGCGGGAGTGAGTCCTACGAGCAGTACTTC.

Of note for this clone: The sample holds other DNA sequences that translate to the same CDR3. The J gene is TRBJ2-7, the V gene TRBV5-4; 14 bases map to TRBD2. Per the germline V gene, CDR1 is SGHNT and CDR2 is YYREEE (reference sequence). The CDR3 covers 15 residues. V lost 4 bases, J lost 3 bases, and 3 bases stayed unmatched. CDR3 residues: CASSPGLAGGYEQYF. The DNA for the CDR3 is TGTGCCAGCAGCCCTGGACTAGCGGGAGGCTACGAGCAGTACTTC.

V usage is TRBV18 and J usage is TRBJ2-1, with D uncertain. The CDR3 is made up of 16 amino acids. V was clipped by 6 bases and J by 0 bases, with 15 bases between them. Germline CDR1 is KGHSH and CDR2 is LQKENI. DNA for the CDR3: TGTGCCAGCTCCCCCTCCGGGCCTAGCTCCTACAATGAGCAGTTCTTC. Protein product: CASSPSGPSSYNEQFF.

In its sample, this clone ranks as medium-sized. The genes are TRBV5-1 and TRBJ2-5, with TRBD2 identical over 11 bases. Trimming at V came to 4 bases and at J to 2 bases, leaving 7 bases not matched to a gene. There are 16 residues in the CDR3. CDR1 is SGHRS and CDR2 is YFSETQ in the germline V gene. CDR3 sequence: CASSPGLAERQETQYF. The CDR3 DNA reads as TGCGCCAGCAGCCCGGGACTAGCGGAAAGACAAGAGACCCAGTACTTC.

The chain has TRBV7-6 and TRBJ2-1; TRBD2 aligns across 8 bases. This CDR3 is 16 amino acids long. Germline V CDR1 and CDR2: SGHVS, FNYEAQ. V lost 5 bases, J lost 2 bases, and 8 bases stayed unmatched. CDR3 nucleotide sequence: TGTGCCAGCAGCCCCAAACTAGCGGCGACCTACAATGAGCAGTTCTTC. This encodes CASSPKLAATYNEQFF.

This chain links TRBV5-1 with TRBJ2-2; 10 bases are a match to TRBD2. Looked up from germline, CDR1 is SGHRS and CDR2 is YFSETQ. V lost 2 bases to trimming and J lost 6 bases; unmatched junction nucleotides: 4. There are 15 residues in the CDR3. The CDR3 loop is CASSLLAGKAGELFF. DNA for the CDR3: TGCGCCAGCAGCTTACTAGCGGGAAAGGCCGGGGAGCTGTTTTTT.

V and J are TRBV27 and TRBJ1-6; D unclear. Trimming stripped 0 bases from V and 6 bases from J, with 6 bases between. From germline, CDR1 is MNHEY and CDR2 SMNVEV (reference sequence). The CDR3 length is 14 residues. The CDR3 bases are TGTGCCAGCAGTTTATCGGAGATTAATTCACCCCTCCACTTT. Its protein product is CASSLSEINSPLHF.

The chain links TRBV28 to TRBJ2-4; the D gene could be TRBD1 or TRBD2 (6 bases each). The CDR3 runs to 12 residues. Germline V gene data show CDR1 as MDHEN and CDR2 as SYDVKM. Trimming removed 7 bases at V and 5 bases at J, with 9 bases between. CDR3 sequence: CASKEGENIQYF. The DNA for the CDR3 is TGTGCCAGCAAGGAGGGGGAAAACATTCAGTACTTC.

The J gene is TRBJ2-7, the V gene TRBV20-1; D is undetermined. CDR3 length: 11 residues. Germline assignment: CDR1 DFQATT and CDR2 SNEGSKA (reference sequence). Trimming took off 6 bases at V and 5 bases at J, with 11 bases between the two ends. CDR3 loop: CSAPGRNEQYF. In DNA, the CDR3 is TGCAGTGCCCCCGGCCGAAACGAGCAGTACTTC.

The chain combines TRBV15 with TRBJ1-4; a possible D gene is TRBD1 (6 bases). Germline loops: CDR1 LNHNV, CDR2 YYDKDF (reference sequence). The CDR3 covers 12 residues. V lost 0 bases and J 14 bases, leaving 10 bases between the germline ends. In nucleotides, the CDR3 is TGTGCCACCAGCAGAGAACAGGGTGTTCTGTTTTTT. Translated: CATSREQGVLFF.

This rearrangement joins TRBV30 to TRBJ2-2, with D possibly matching TRBD1 (5 bases). Trimming took off 2 bases at V and 5 bases at J, with 12 bases between the two ends. The CDR3 totals 14 residues. Germline CDR1 GTSNPN, CDR2 SVGIG (reference sequence). The DNA of the CDR3 is TGTGCCTGGAGTAAGATGGGGCTTACCGGGGAGCTGTTTTTT. Encoded protein: CAWSKMGLTGELFF.

This clone appeared a few times. V is TRBV6-1 and J is TRBJ1-1, with a possible D match to TRBD1 (5 bases). This CDR3 is built from 13 residues. Trimming stripped 4 bases from V and 1 base from J, with 7 bases between. The germline gives CDR1 MNHNS, CDR2 SASEGT. The CDR3 DNA reads TGTGCCAGCAGTGTCCAGGGGAACACTGAAGCTTTCTTT. This gives the protein CASSVQGNTEAFF.

This clone was seen just once. This rearrangement joins TRBV7-8 to TRBJ1-5; 10 nucleotides agree with TRBD1. Germline trimming cut 1 base from V and 6 bases from J; bases unmatched to any gene: 3. The CDR3 has 15 residues. CDR1 and CDR2 (germline): SGHVS, FQNEAQ. In DNA form, the CDR3 reads TGTGCCAGCAGCTTAGGGGGACAGGGGAGTCAGCCCCAGCATTTT. Translated: CASSLGGQGSQPQHF.

The chain is built from TRBV6-1 and TRBJ2-7; D remains unclear. From germline, CDR1 is MNHNS and CDR2 SASEGT. This CDR3 has 11 residues. Trimming removed 3 bases from V and 7 bases from J, with 7 bases in between. The CDR3 DNA is TGTGCCAGCAGTGAGGTGGGGGAGCAGTACTTC. Its translation is CASSEVGEQYF.

The gene calls are TRBV11-3 and TRBJ2-1, with 8 bases identical to TRBD1. CDR3 length: 14 residues. Germline assignment: CDR1 SGHNT and CDR2 YENEEA. V shed 5 bases and J 8 bases; nucleotides not matched to a gene: 8. CDR3 region: CASSLQDRAHEQFF. CDR3 sequence (DNA): TGTGCCAGCAGCCTACAGGACAGGGCCCATGAGCAGTTCTTC.

The V gene is TRBV4-1, the J gene TRBJ2-2; 7 bases line up with TRBD1. There are 16 residues in the CDR3. Germline assignment: CDR1 MGHRA and CDR2 YSYEKL. J was trimmed by 3 bases and V by 1 base; bases with no gene match: 5. CDR3 sequence (DNA): TGCGCCAGCAGCCAAGTTGAAGGGGGCGACACCGGGGAGCTGTTTTTT. Translated, it gives CASSQVEGGDTGELFF.

The chain carries TRBV7-9 and TRBJ2-5, with D possibly being TRBD2 (5 bases). Germline assignment: CDR1 SEHNR and CDR2 FQNEAQ (reference sequence). The CDR3 has 15 residues. Trimming removed 5 bases from V and 3 bases from J, with 16 bases in between. Here the CDR3 reads CASSPSGRLKETQYF. CDR3 sequence (DNA): TGTGCCAGCAGCCCCAGCGGCCGACTTAAAGAGACCCAGTACTTC.

This sequence joins TRBV5-1 and TRBJ1-2; tentative D call: TRBD1 (5 bases). This CDR3 is built from 18 residues. V lost 1 base and J lost 3, with 22 bases in between. Looked up from germline, CDR1 is SGHRS and CDR2 is YFSETQ. The CDR3 sequence: CASSLSRRKGRVDYGYTF. DNA for the CDR3: TGCGCCAGCAGCTTGTCCCGCCGAAAGGGCAGGGTGGACTATGGCTACACCTTC.